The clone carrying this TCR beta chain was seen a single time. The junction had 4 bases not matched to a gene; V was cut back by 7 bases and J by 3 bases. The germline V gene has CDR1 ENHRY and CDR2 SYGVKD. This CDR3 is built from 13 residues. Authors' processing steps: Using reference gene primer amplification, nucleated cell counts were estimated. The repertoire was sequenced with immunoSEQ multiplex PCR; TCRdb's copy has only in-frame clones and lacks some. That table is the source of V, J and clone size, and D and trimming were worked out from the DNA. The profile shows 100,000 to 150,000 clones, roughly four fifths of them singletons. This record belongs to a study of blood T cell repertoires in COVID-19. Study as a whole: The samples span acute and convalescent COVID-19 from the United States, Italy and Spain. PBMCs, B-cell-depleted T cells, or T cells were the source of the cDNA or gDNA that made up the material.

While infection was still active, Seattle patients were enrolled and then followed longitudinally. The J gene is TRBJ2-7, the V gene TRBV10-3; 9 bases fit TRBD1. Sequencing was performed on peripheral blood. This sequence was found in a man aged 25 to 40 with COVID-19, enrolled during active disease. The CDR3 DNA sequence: TGTGCCATCAATCTGGGACAGGGCTACGAGCAGTACTTC. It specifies CAINLGQGYEQYF.